These 2 T cell receptor beta chains came from one sample sequenced in a study of shared clonotypes between healthy human individuals. Clones were sequenced by immunoSEQ multiplex PCR, and TCRdb holds only the in-frame ones, with some missing. The table shows about 1.5 million clones, with 98% occurring only once. Material for sequencing was naive CD4+ T cells sorted from blood. Sample subset: CD45RA+ positively selected. All receptors come from a man in his thirties or forties in good health.

For this clone: Other DNA sequences in this specimen translate into the identical CDR3. This rearrangement joins TRBV20-1 to TRBJ1-2; D ambiguous. V was pared by 5 bases and J by 8 bases, with 12 bases between. Germline loops: CDR1 DFQATT, CDR2 SNEGSKA (reference sequence). The CDR3 has 11 amino acids. The CDR3 DNA reads TGCAGTGCTCGCGGACCTGACGGCTACACCTTC. It codes for CSARGPDGYTF.

The chain joins TRBV5-4 to TRBJ2-3; 8 bases agree with TRBD2. The V segment lost 0 bases and the J segment 2 bases; nucleotides outside the gene matches: 8. Germline-derived CDR1 and CDR2 are SGHNT and YYREEE (reference sequence). The CDR3 sequence is 17 residues long. The CDR3 reads CASSLVGTGGPTDTQYF. DNA for the CDR3: TGTGCCAGCAGCTTGGTCGGGACGGGAGGGCCCACAGATACGCAGTATTTT. Complete variable domain (other parts from reference TRBV5-4 and TRBJ2-3): ETGVTQSPTHLIKTRGQQVTLRCSSQSGHNTVSWYQQALGQGPQFIFQYYREEENGRGNFPPRFSGLQFPNYSSELNVNALELDDSALYLCASSLVGTGGPTDTQYFGPGTRLTVL.